The source of this T cell receptor beta chain is a study of post-analysis software for immune sequencing data (dated by TCRdb to the mid-2010s). About the full investigation: Relapsing-remitting, secondary progressive and progressive-relapsing multiple sclerosis were recorded as disease courses, and subtype annotation was lacking for some patients. The multiple sclerosis patient repertoires were compared with about a dozen previously published healthy control repertoires from donors aged about 6 to 26 years. A subset of samples was prepared in parallel using single-end sample barcoding, then pooled and co-amplified after Illumina adapter ligation. Study-wide findings and limitations: Multiple sclerosis patients had significantly lower normalized Chao1 diversity than controls, a result that suggests substantial peripheral T-cell clonal expansion. The control group was slightly older than the multiple sclerosis patient group. Significantly higher frequencies in patients than in controls were found for about 5 TRBV segments, including TRBV5-6, TRBV5-1 and TRBV20-1. When samples were clustered directly using the F measure, samples prepared in the same batch co-clustered strongly, which prompted a batch-effect correction.

Here V drops 0 bases and J drops 0 bases, and the junction holds 10 bases not matched to any gene. The CDR3, from cysteine to phenylalanine, totals 18 residues. CDR3 DNA is the only sequence kept; it has 54 bases, read in frame from the first base. CDR1 LNHNV and CDR2 YYDKDF were looked up in the germline V gene (reference sequence). For this clonotype: No cognate antigen has been identified for it. One base away there is no much larger clone; base qualities are not given.

To demonstrate the VDJtools post-analysis software, the study profiled TCR beta repertoires from the peripheral blood of about 13 young patients with multiple sclerosis. The multiple sclerosis patients were children and adolescents between roughly 6 and 15 years of age. Preparation of the library involved PCR. Data came from an Illumina HiSeq 2500. To reduce PCR and sequencing biases, unique molecular identifiers were built into the TCR beta cDNA libraries. Every 1 to 10 million input T cells yielded approximately 500,000 cDNA molecules, meaning each molecule approximated one T cell. The same protocol used for the earlier healthy control dataset was applied to prepare and sequence the patient libraries. Within a given batch, samples were prepared together, multiplexed and sequenced on the same HiSeq lane. As for the authors' bioinformatics: Raw barcoded reads were processed with MIGEC, discarding single-read molecular identifier groups before consensus assembly and CDR3 extraction. VDJtools was used for post-analysis of the clonotype tables, with diversity normalized by down-sampling every dataset to the smallest sample size. In repertoire overlap clustering, CDR3 amino acid sequences, but not nucleotide sequences, were matched to correct batch-related cross-sample contamination. TCRdb reworked the public reads: Q25 trimming with fastp, MiXCR clone assembly, productive beta chains retained. Entries that share a CDR3 protein sequence are merged under the most common genes and DNA. TCRdb, not the original authors, processed these V and J calls. A total of roughly 400,000 distinct CDR3 sequences appear in this sample, less than 40% of them only once. The ten most abundant clones make up less than 8% of the sample.

The rearranged segments are TRBV15 and TRBJ2-7; 8 bases in between match TRBD2. The source is a girl aged 2 to 9 with multiple sclerosis. The sample consisted of blood. The sequenced DNA: TGTGCCACCAGCAGAGATATAAGGGGACTAGGGAGCTCCTACGAGCAGTACTTC. The encoded protein is CATSRDIRGLGSSYEQYF. With all but the CDR3 taken from the reference TRBV15 and TRBJ2-7 genes, the full variable domain is: DAMVIQNPRYQVTQFGKPVTLSCSQTLNHNVMYWYQQKSSQAPKLLFHYYDKDFNNEADTPDNFQSRRPNTSFCFLDIRSPGLGDTAMYLCATSRDIRGLGSSYEQYFGPGTRLTVT.